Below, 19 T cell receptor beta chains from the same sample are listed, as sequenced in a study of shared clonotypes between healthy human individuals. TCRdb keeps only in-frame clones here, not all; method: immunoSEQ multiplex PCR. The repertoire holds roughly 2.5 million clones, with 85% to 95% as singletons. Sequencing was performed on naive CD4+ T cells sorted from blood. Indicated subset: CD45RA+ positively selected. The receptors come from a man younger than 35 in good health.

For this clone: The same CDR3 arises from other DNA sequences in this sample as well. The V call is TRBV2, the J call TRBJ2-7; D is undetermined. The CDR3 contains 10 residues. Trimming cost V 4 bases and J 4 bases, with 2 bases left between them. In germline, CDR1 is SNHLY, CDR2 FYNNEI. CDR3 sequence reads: CASSAYEQYF. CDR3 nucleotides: TGTGCCAGCAGTGCGTACGAGCAGTACTTC.

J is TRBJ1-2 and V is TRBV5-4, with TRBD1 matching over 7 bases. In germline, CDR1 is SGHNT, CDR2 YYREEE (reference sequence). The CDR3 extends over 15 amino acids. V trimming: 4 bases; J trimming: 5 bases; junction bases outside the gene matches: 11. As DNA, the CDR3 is TGTGCCAGCAGCCCACGGCAGGGGGTAGATTATGGCTACACCTTC. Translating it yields CASSPRQGVDYGYTF.

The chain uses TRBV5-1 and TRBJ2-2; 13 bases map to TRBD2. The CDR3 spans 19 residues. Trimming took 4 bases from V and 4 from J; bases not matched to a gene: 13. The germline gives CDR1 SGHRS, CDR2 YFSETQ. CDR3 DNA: TGCGCCAGCAGCCCGCGACACCTTACTAGCGGGAGGGGCACCGGGGAGCTGTTTTTT. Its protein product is CASSPRHLTSGRGTGELFF.

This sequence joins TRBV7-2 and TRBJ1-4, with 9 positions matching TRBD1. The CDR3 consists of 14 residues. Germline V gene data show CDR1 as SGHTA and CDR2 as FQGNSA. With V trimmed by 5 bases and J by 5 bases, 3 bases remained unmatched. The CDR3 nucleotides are TGTGCCAGCAGCGCCGGACAGGGGAATGAAAAACTGTTTTTT. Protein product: CASSAGQGNEKLFF.

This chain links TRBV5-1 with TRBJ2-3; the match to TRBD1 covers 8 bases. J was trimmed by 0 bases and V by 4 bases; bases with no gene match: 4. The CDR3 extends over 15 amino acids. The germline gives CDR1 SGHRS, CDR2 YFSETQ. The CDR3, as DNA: TGCGCCAGCAGCGACCGGACAGGGAGCACAGATACGCAGTATTTT. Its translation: CASSDRTGSTDTQYF.

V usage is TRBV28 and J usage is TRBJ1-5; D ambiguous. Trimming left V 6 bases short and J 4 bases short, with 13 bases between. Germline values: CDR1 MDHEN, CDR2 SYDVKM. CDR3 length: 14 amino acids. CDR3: CASSQDTLNQPQHF. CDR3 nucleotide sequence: TGTGCCAGCAGCCAAGACACTTTAAATCAGCCCCAGCATTTT.

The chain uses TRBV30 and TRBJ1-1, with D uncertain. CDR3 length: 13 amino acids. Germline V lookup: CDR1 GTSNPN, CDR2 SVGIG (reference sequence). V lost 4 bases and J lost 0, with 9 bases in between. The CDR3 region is CAWKPLLNTEAFF. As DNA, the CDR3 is TGTGCCTGGAAGCCCCTTTTGAACACTGAAGCTTTCTTT.

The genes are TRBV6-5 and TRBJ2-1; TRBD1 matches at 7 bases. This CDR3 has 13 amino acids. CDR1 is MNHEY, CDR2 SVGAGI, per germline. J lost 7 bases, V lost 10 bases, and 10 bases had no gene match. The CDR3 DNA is TGTGCCACACACAGGGGTCCAAGGAATGAGCAGTTCTTC. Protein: CATHRGPRNEQFF.

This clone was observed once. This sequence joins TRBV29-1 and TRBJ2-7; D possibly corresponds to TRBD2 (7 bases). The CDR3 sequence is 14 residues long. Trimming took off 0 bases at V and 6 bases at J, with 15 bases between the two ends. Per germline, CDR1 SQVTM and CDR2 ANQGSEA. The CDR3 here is CSVEELGGGSEQYF. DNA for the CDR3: TGCAGCGTTGAAGAGTTAGGGGGGGGTAGCGAGCAGTACTTC.

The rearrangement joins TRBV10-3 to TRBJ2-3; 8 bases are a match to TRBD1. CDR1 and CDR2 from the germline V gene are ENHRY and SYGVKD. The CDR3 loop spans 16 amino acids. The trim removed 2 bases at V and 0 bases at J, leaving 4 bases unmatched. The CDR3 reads CAISERTGQSTDTQYF. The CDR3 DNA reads TGTGCCATCAGTGAGCGGACAGGGCAGAGCACAGATACGCAGTATTTT.

CDR3 residues: CASSGFGTANTGELFF. Written as DNA, the CDR3 is TGTGCCAGCAGCGGTTTCGGGACAGCGAACACCGGGGAGCTGTTTTTT. This sequence joins TRBV5-5 and TRBJ2-2, with 7 bases aligning to TRBD1. V lost 4 bases to trimming and J lost 0 bases; unmatched junction nucleotides: 6. The CDR3 covers 16 residues. Germline V lookup: CDR1 SGHKS, CDR2 YYEKEE (reference sequence).

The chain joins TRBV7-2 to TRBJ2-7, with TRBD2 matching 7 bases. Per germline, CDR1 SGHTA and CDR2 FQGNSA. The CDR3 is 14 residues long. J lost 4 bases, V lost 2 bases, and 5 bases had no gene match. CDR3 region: CASSLMRESYEQYF. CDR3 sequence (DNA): TGTGCCAGCAGCTTAATGCGGGAGTCGTACGAGCAGTACTTC.

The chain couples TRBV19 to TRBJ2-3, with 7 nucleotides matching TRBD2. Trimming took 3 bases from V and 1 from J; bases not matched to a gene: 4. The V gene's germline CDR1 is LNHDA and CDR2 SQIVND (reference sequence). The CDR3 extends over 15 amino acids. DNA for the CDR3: TGTGCCAGTAGTATCGATACTAGCGGCACAGATACGCAGTATTTT. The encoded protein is CASSIDTSGTDTQYF.

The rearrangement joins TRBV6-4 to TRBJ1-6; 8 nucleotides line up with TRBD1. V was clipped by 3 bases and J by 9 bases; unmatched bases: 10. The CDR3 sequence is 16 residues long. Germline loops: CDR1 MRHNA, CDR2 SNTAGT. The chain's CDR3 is CASSEGPQGASSPLHF. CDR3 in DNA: TGTGCCAGCAGTGAAGGACCGCAGGGGGCTAGTTCACCCCTCCACTTT.

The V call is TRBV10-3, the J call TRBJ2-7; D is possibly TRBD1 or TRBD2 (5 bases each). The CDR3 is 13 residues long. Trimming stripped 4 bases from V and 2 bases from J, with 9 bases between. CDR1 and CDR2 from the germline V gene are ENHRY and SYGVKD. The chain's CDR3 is CAISAGSPYEQYF. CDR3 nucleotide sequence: TGTGCCATCAGTGCAGGGAGCCCCTACGAGCAGTACTTC.

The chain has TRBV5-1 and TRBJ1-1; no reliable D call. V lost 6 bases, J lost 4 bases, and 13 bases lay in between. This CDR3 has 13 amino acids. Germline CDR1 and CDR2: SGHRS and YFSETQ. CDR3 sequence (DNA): TGCGCCAGCAAACTTAGGATGGGCACTGAAGCTTTCTTT. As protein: CASKLRMGTEAFF. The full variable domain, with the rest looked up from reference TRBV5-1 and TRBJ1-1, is KAGVTQTPRYLIKTRGQQVTLSCSPISGHRSVSWYQQTPGQGLQFLFEYFSETQRNKGNFPGRFSGRQFSNSRSEMNVSTLELGDSALYLCASKLRMGTEAFFGQGTRLTVV.

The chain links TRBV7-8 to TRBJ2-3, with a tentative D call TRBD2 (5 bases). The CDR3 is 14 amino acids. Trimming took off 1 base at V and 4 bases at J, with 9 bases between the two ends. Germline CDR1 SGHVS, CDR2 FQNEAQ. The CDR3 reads CASSLGGSADTQYF. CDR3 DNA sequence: TGTGCCAGCAGCTTAGGAGGGAGCGCAGATACGCAGTATTTT.

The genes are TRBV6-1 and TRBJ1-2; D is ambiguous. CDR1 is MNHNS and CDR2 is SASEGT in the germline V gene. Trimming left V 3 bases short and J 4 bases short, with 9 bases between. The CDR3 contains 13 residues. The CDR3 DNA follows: TGTGCCAGCAGTGATGGGCCAGCCTATGGCTACACCTTC. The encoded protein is CASSDGPAYGYTF.

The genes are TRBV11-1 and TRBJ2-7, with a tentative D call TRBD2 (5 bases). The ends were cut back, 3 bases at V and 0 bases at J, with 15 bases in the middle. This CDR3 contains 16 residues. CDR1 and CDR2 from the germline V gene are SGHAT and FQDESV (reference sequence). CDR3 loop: CASSFQGGPSSYEQYF. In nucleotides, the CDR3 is TGTGCCAGCAGCTTTCAAGGCGGGCCTAGCTCCTACGAGCAGTACTTC.